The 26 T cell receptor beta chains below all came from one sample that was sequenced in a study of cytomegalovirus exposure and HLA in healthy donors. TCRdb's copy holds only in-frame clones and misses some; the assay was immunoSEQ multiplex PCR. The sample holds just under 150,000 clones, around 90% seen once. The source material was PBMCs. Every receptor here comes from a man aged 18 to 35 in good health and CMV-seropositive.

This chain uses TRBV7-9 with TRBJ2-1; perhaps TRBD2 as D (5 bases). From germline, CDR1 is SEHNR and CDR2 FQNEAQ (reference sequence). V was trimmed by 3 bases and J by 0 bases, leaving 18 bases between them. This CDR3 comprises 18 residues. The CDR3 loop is CASSLGAGYGDSYNEQFF. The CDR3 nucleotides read TGTGCCAGCAGCTTGGGAGCAGGTTATGGGGACTCCTACAATGAGCAGTTCTTC.

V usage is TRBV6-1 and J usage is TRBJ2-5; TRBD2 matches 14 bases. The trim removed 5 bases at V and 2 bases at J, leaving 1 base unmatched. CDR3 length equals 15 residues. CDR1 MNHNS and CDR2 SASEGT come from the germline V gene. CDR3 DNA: TGTGCCAGCAGTAGACTAGCGGGGGGGCAAGAGACCCAGTACTTC. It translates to CASSRLAGGQETQYF.

The CDR3 DNA sequence: TGTGCCAGCAGCTTAGATAGGGGCCAGCCCCAGCATTTT. Protein: CASSLDRGQPQHF. This rearrangement joins TRBV11-2 to TRBJ1-5; possibly TRBD1 for D (5 bases). Germline loops: CDR1 SGHAT, CDR2 FQNNGV. Trimming shortened V by 0 bases and J by 7 bases, and 7 bases separated the two germline ends. The CDR3 extends over 13 amino acids.

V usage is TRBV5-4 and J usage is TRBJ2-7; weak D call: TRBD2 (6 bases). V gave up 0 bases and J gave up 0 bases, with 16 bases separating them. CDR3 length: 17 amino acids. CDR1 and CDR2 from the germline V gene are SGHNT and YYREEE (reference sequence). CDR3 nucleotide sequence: TGTGCCAGCAGCTTGGTAGCCGGAGCGGGCTTCTCCTACGAGCAGTACTTC. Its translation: CASSLVAGAGFSYEQYF.

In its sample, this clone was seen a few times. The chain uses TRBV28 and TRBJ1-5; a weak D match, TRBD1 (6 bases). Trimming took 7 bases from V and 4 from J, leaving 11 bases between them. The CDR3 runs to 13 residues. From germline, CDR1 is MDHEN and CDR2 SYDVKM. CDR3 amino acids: CASTRQVNQPQHF. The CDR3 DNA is TGTGCCAGCACCCGACAGGTTAATCAGCCCCAGCATTTT.

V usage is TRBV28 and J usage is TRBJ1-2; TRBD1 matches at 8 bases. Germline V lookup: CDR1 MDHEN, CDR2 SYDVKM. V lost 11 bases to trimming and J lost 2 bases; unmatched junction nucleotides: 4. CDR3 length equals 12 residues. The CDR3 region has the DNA TGTGCCGGGGGACAGGCAAACTATGGCTACACCTTC. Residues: CAGGQANYGYTF.

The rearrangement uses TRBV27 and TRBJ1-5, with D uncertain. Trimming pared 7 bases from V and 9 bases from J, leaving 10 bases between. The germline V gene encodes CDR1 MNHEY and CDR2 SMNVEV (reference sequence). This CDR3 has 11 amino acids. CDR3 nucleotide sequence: TGTGCCAGCACCTCCTCCTGGCCCCAGCATTTT. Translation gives CASTSSWPQHF.

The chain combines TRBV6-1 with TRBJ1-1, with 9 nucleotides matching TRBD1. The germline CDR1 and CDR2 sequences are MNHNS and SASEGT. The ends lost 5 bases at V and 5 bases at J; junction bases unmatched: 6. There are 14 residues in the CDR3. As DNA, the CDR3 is TGTGCCAGCAGTTTACAGGGGGCAGGGACTGAAGCTTTCTTT. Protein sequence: CASSLQGAGTEAFF.

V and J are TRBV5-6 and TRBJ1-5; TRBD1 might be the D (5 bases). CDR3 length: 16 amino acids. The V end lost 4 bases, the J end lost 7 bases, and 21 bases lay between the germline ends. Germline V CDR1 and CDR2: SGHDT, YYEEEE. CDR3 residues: CASSPSGRGAGQPQHF. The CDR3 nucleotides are TGTGCCAGCAGCCCCTCCGGGAGGGGCGCAGGGCAGCCCCAGCATTTT.

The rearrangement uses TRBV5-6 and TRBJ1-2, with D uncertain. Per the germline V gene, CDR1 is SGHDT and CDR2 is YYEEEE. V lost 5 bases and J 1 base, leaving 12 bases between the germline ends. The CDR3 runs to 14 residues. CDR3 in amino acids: CASRNYRFNYGYTF. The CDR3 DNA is TGTGCCAGCAGGAACTACCGATTTAACTATGGCTACACCTTC. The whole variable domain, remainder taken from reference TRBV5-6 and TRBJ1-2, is DAGVTQSPTHLIKTRGQQVTLRCSPKSGHDTVSWYQQALGQGPQFIFQYYEEEERQRGNFPDRFSGHQFPNYSSELNVNALLLGDSALYLCASRNYRFNYGYTFGSGTRLTVV.

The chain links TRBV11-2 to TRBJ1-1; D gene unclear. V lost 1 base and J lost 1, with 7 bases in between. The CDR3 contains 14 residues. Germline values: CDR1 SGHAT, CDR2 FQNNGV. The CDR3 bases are TGTGCCAGCAGCTTAGGGGCAGGGAACACTGAAGCTTTCTTT. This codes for CASSLGAGNTEAFF.

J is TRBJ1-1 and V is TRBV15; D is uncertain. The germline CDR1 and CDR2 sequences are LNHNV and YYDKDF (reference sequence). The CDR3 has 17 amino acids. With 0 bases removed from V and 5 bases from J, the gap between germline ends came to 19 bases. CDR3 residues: CATSRENMVGRTTEAFF. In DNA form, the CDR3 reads TGTGCCACCAGCAGAGAAAATATGGTGGGGAGAACAACTGAAGCTTTCTTT.

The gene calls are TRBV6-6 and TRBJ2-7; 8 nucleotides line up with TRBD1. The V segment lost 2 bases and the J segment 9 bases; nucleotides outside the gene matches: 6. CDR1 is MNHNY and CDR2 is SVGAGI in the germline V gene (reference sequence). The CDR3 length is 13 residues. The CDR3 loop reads CASSYGTGRGQYF. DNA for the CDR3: TGTGCCAGCAGTTACGGGACAGGTCGAGGGCAGTACTTC.

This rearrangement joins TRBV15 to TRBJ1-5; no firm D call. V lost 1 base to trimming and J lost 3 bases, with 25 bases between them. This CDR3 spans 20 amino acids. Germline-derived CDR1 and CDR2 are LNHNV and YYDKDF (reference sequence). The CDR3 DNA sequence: TGTGCCACCAGCAGAGTCCTGGGCAGTACCAGGCGTCTTACCAATCAGCCCCAGCATTTT. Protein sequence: CATSRVLGSTRRLTNQPQHF. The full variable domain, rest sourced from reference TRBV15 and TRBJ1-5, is DAMVIQNPRYQVTQFGKPVTLSCSQTLNHNVMYWYQQKSSQAPKLLFHYYDKDFNNEADTPDNFQSRRPNTSFCFLDIRSPGLGDTAMYLCATSRVLGSTRRLTNQPQHFGDGTRLSIL.

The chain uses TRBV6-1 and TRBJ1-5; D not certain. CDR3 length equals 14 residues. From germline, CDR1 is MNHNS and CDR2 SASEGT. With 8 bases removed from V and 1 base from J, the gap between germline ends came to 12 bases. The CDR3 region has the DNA TGTGCCAGCTCGGTGGGCGGGAGCAATCAGCCCCAGCATTTT. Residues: CASSVGGSNQPQHF.

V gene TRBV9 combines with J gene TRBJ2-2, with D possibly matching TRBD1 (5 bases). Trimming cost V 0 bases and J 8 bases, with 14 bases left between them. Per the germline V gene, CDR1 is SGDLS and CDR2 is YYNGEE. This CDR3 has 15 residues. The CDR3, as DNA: TGTGCCAGCAGCGTAGAGGGGTCATTGGGTGGGGAGCTGTTTTTT. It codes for CASSVEGSLGGELFF.

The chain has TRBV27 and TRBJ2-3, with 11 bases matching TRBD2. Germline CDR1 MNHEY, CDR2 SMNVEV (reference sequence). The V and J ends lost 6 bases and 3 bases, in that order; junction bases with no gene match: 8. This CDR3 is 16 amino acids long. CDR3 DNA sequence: TGTGCCAGCAGAAAACTTACTAGCGGGAGAACAGATACGCAGTATTTT. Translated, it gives CASRKLTSGRTDTQYF.

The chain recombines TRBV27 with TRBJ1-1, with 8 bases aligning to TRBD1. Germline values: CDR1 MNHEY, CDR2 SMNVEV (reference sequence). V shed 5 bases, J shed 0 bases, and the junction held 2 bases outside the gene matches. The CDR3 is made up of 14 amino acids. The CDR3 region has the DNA TGTGCCAGCAGTCAGGGGGCGATGAACACTGAAGCTTTCTTT. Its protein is CASSQGAMNTEAFF.

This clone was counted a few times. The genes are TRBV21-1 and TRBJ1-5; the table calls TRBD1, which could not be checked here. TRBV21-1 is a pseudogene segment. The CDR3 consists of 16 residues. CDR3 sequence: CASSKWQGNSNQPQHF. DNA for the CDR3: TGTGCCAGCAGCAAATGGCAGGGTAATAGCAATCAGCCCCAGCATTTT.

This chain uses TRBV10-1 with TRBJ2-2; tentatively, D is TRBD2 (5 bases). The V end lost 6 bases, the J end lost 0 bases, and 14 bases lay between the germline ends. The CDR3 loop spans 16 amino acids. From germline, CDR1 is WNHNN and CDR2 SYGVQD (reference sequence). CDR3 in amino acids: CASRKREAPNTGELFF. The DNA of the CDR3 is TGCGCCAGCAGAAAGAGGGAAGCTCCGAACACCGGGGAGCTGTTTTTT.

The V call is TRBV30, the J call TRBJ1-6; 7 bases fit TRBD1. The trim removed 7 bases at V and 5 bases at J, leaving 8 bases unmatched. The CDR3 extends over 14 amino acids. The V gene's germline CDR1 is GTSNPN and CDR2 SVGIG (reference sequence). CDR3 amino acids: CAYVTGSNNSPLHF. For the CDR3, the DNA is TGTGCCTATGTGACAGGGTCTAATAATTCACCCCTCCACTTT.

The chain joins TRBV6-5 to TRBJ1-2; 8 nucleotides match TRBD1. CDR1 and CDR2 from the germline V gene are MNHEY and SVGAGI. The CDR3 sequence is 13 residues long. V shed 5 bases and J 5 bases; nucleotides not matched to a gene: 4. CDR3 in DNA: TGTGCCAGCAGTCGACAGGGGCCTTATGGCTACACCTTC. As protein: CASSRQGPYGYTF.

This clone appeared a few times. The CDR3 region is CASSKLKSADSRYGELFF. CDR3 coding DNA: TGTGCCAGCAGCAAATTAAAGTCGGCAGACTCCCGATACGGGGAGCTGTTTTTT. This chain links TRBV21-1 with TRBJ2-2; the table names TRBD2, a call not compared with the DNA. TRBV21-1 is classified as a pseudogene. The CDR3 length is 18 residues.

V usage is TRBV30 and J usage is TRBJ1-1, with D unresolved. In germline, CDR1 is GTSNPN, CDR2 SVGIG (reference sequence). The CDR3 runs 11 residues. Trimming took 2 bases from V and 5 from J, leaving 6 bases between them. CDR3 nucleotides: TGTGCCTGGAGTAGGGAGACTGAAGCTTTCTTT. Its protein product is CAWSRETEAFF.

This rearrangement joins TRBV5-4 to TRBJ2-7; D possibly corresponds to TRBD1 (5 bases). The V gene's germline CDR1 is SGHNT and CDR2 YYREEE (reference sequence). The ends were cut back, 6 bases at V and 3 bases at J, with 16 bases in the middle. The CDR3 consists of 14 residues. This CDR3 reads CASTPNGARYEQYF. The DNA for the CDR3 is TGTGCCAGCACCCCTAATGGGGCACGCTACGAGCAGTACTTC.

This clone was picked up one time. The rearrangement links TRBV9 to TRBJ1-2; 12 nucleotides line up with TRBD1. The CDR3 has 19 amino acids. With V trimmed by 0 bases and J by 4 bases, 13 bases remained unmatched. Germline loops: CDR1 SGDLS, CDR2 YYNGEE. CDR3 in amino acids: CASSVALTGTGGRFYGYTF. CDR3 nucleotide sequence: TGTGCCAGCAGCGTAGCCCTTACCGGGACAGGGGGCAGGTTCTATGGCTACACCTTC.